One sample yielded the 11 T cell receptor beta chains listed below, sequenced in a study of OX40 agonist ivuxolimab in advanced cancers. Some clones are missing from TCRdb's copy, which holds only in-frame ones; the method was immunoSEQ multiplex PCR. The data show some 80,000 clones, with roughly nine tenths seen just once and approximately 2.4% held by the top ten. Sequences were derived from CD4+ or CD8+ T cells sorted from blood, sampled in a trial of the OX40 agonist ivuxolimab. The receptors come from an adult with an advanced solid tumor such as melanoma, head and neck, liver or kidney cancer.

The rearrangement links TRBV28 to TRBJ2-1, with TRBD2 matching over 12 bases. The CDR3 totals 16 residues. The germline V gene has CDR1 MDHEN and CDR2 SYDVKM. V dropped 6 bases and J dropped 7; count of bases not matched to a gene: 10. CDR3 DNA sequence: TGTGCCAGCAGCCCCATTGGACTAGCGGGAATTAATGAGCAGTTCTTC. Its protein product is CASSPIGLAGINEQFF. Complete variable domain (other parts from reference TRBV28 and TRBJ2-1): DVKVTQSSRYLVKRTGEKVFLECVQDMDHENMFWYRQDPGLGLRLIYFSYDVKMKEKGDIPEGYSVSREKKERFSLILESASTNQTSMYLCASSPIGLAGINEQFFGPGTRLTVL.

This clone was counted a few times. The rearrangement joins TRBV19 to TRBJ1-2; no reliable D call. The V gene's germline CDR1 is LNHDA and CDR2 SQIVND (reference sequence). The CDR3 sequence is 12 residues long. Between the trimmed V and J ends, which lost 5 bases and 9 bases, there was a span of 13 bases. CDR3 in amino acids: CASSGWASRYTF. The DNA for the CDR3 is TGTGCCAGTAGTGGGTGGGCTTCCCGCTACACCTTC.

This clone is a singleton in its sample. J is TRBJ1-4 and V is TRBV5-6; possible D gene TRBD1, 5 bases. Germline values: CDR1 SGHDT, CDR2 YYEEEE. This CDR3 comprises 14 residues. Trimming stripped 1 base from V and 4 bases from J, with 8 bases between. The CDR3 region is CASSLRGNNEKLFF. The CDR3 DNA reads TGTGCCAGCAGCTTGAGGGGTAATAATGAAAAACTGTTTTTT.

The chain joins TRBV28 to TRBJ1-2; D remains ambiguous. V was pared by 6 bases and J by 0 bases, with 11 bases between. The germline gives CDR1 MDHEN, CDR2 SYDVKM. The CDR3 is 14 residues long. The CDR3 here is CASSPGGPNYGYTF. In DNA, the CDR3 is TGTGCCAGCAGCCCGGGCGGCCCTAACTATGGCTACACCTTC.

This chain connects TRBV6-1 to TRBJ2-1; D is unresolved. There are 15 residues in the CDR3. Trimming took 6 bases from V and 2 from J, leaving 14 bases between them. CDR1 and CDR2 from the germline V gene are MNHNS and SASEGT. The CDR3 is CASREWQETYNEQFF. Here the CDR3 DNA reads TGTGCCAGCAGGGAGTGGCAGGAGACCTACAATGAGCAGTTCTTC.

The rearrangement joins TRBV9 to TRBJ1-6; D perhaps matches TRBD1 (5 bases). V was cut by 0 bases and J by 10 bases, with 8 bases left in between. There are 13 residues in the CDR3. Germline V gene data show CDR1 as SGDLS and CDR2 as YYNGEE. The CDR3 region is CASSVGGDSPLHF. The DNA of the CDR3 is TGTGCCAGCAGCGTAGGGGGGGACTCACCCCTCCACTTT. Together with reference TRBV9 and TRBJ1-6, the CDR3 gives the full variable domain: DSGVTQTPKHLITATGQRVTLRCSPRSGDLSVYWYQQSLDQGLQFLIQYYNGEERAKGNILERFSAQQFPDLHSELNLSSLELGDSALYFCASSVGGDSPLHFGNGTRLTVT.

This rearrangement joins TRBV29-1 to TRBJ2-1; no reliable D call. The CDR3 sequence is 13 residues long. V was shortened by 7 bases and J by 8 bases, with 18 bases between the two germline ends. Germline loops: CDR1 SQVTM, CDR2 ANQGSEA. CDR3 nucleotide sequence: TGCAGCGCTTGGGATTCCGCGAGACATGAGCAGTTCTTC. Its translation is CSAWDSARHEQFF.

The chain uses TRBV7-9 and TRBJ2-5, with unresolved D. Trimming cost V 2 bases and J 5 bases, with 12 bases left between them. Germline V CDR1 and CDR2: SEHNR, FQNEAQ (reference sequence). CDR3 size: 14 residues. CDR3 coding DNA: TGTGCCAGCAGCTTAAGTGGGCTTTGGGAGACCCAGTACTTC. Translated: CASSLSGLWETQYF.

The chain combines TRBV5-1 with TRBJ2-2, with D tentatively TRBD1 (5 bases). V lost 4 bases, J lost 0 bases, and 16 bases lay in between. The CDR3 totals 17 residues. CDR1 and CDR2 from the germline V gene are SGHRS and YFSETQ. CDR3 DNA: TGCGCCAGCAGCGGACGGTCGGGCAGGGCGAACACCGGGGAGCTGTTTTTT. Translating it yields CASSGRSGRANTGELFF.

The V gene is TRBV19, the J gene TRBJ1-2; possible D gene TRBD1, 6 bases. V gave up 2 bases and J gave up 8 bases, with 15 bases separating them. The germline CDR1 and CDR2 sequences are LNHDA and SQIVND (reference sequence). The CDR3 consists of 14 residues. CDR3 sequence reads: CASSITHRDSGYTF. DNA for the CDR3: TGTGCCAGTAGTATAACCCACAGGGATAGCGGCTACACCTTC.

V gene TRBV28 combines with J gene TRBJ1-1; D not resolved. The CDR3 runs to 12 residues. Trimming took off 3 bases at V and 10 bases at J, with 12 bases between the two ends. CDR1 MDHEN and CDR2 SYDVKM come from the germline V gene. Written as DNA, the CDR3 is TGTGCCAGCAGTTTCTCCACGGTGGTAGCTTTCTTT. Protein product: CASSFSTVVAFF.